This passage covers 3 T cell receptor beta chains from one sample sequenced in a study of blood T cell repertoires in COVID-19. The method was immunoSEQ multiplex PCR; TCRdb's version includes in-frame clones alone and lacks a portion of them. The sample lists 400,000 to 500,000 clones, 85% to 90% occurring once. Sequencing was performed on PBMCs or T cells enriched from blood (not recorded which). All receptors derive from a woman in her thirties or forties who had recovered from COVID-19.

A word on this clone: At the DNA level, this CDR3 is encoded by other sequences in the same sample as well. The chain has TRBV4-3 and TRBJ2-7, with D possibly being TRBD2 (6 bases). The V gene's germline CDR1 is LGHNA and CDR2 YSLEER. The length of the CDR3 is 13 residues. V was shortened by 1 base and J by 2 bases, with 6 bases between the two germline ends. The chain's CDR3 is CASSQGLAYEQYF. DNA of the CDR3: TGCGCCAGCAGCCAAGGACTAGCCTACGAGCAGTACTTC.

CDR3 sequence: CASTPLDRTYEQYF. In nucleotides, the CDR3 is TGTGCCAGCACTCCGCTAGACAGAACCTACGAGCAGTACTTC. J is TRBJ2-7 and V is TRBV2, with a tentative D call TRBD1 (5 bases). Germline V gives CDR1 SNHLY, CDR2 FYNNEI. CDR3 size: 14 residues. Trimming removed 7 bases at V and 2 bases at J, with 15 bases between.

This clone was detected only once. The chain employs TRBV4-1 and TRBJ1-4, with no clear D. The CDR3 totals 14 residues. Trimming shortened V by 2 bases and J by 10 bases, and 14 bases separated the two germline ends. Germline CDR1 is MGHRA and CDR2 is YSYEKL. The CDR3: CASSQSPASGKLFF. The CDR3 nucleotides are TGCGCCAGCAGCCAATCCCCAGCCTCAGGAAAACTGTTTTTT.